This entry lists 25 T cell receptor beta chains sequenced from one sample in a study of cytomegalovirus exposure and HLA in healthy donors. The study ran its PCR with 60 Vbeta and 13 Jbeta primers. Method: immunoSEQ multiplex PCR; TCRdb's copy keeps in-frame clones and lacks some. The sample carries approximately 140,000 clones, under 85% recorded once. Sequenced sample: PBMCs. These receptors were collected from a boy younger than 18 in good health and CMV-seronegative.

The V call is TRBV6-5, the J call TRBJ2-3; 7 positions agree with TRBD1. Germline-derived CDR1 and CDR2 are MNHEY and SVGAGI. This CDR3 region has 15 residues. V trimming: 0 bases; J trimming: 5 bases; junction bases outside the gene matches: 5. The CDR3 here is CASSYSGTDVDTQYF. CDR3 DNA: TGTGCCAGCAGTTACTCAGGGACAGACGTAGATACGCAGTATTTT.

The chain is built from TRBV19 and TRBJ2-7; 7 bases map to TRBD1. The CDR3 length is 14 residues. V lost 4 bases, J lost 6 bases, and 9 bases stayed unmatched. The germline V gene encodes CDR1 LNHDA and CDR2 SQIVND (reference sequence). The CDR3 sequence: CASSTTGTVSEQYF. In DNA form, the CDR3 reads TGTGCCAGTAGTACCACGGGGACAGTGAGCGAGCAGTACTTC.

J is TRBJ2-7 and V is TRBV6-5; D is perhaps TRBD1 (6 bases). This CDR3 is 15 amino acids long. V lost 6 bases and J 0 bases, leaving 15 bases between the germline ends. Looked up from germline, CDR1 is MNHEY and CDR2 is SVGAGI. For the CDR3, the DNA is TGTGCCAGCAGACGGACAGCCCGAAGCTCCTACGAGCAGTACTTC. This gives the protein CASRRTARSSYEQYF.

V and J are TRBV4-3 and TRBJ2-3, with 8 bases lining up with TRBD2. CDR3 length: 18 residues. CDR1 and CDR2 (germline): LGHNA, YSLEER. Trimming took 0 bases from V and 0 from J; bases not matched to a gene: 8. The chain's CDR3 is CASSQDSEAGASTDTQYF. The CDR3, as DNA: TGCGCCAGCAGCCAAGATAGTGAAGCGGGGGCGAGCACAGATACGCAGTATTTT.

This clone appeared once. J is TRBJ2-7 and V is TRBV15; D is possibly TRBD2 (5 bases). The V end was cut by 5 bases, the J end by 6 bases, with 8 bases between. Germline lookup yields CDR1 LNHNV and CDR2 YYDKDF (reference sequence). There are 11 residues in the CDR3. The CDR3 sequence is CATSGRGEQYF. The CDR3 nucleotides are TGTGCCACCAGCGGCCGGGGCGAGCAGTACTTC.

The chain combines TRBV27 with TRBJ2-1; the match to TRBD1 covers 11 bases. The V gene's germline CDR1 is MNHEY and CDR2 SMNVEV (reference sequence). V lost 5 bases, J lost 3 bases, and 3 bases stayed unmatched. There are 15 residues in the CDR3. In DNA, the CDR3 is TGTGCCAGCAGTGTCGGGACAGGGGGCTACAATGAGCAGTTCTTC. It yields the protein CASSVGTGGYNEQFF.

The chain employs TRBV6-4 and TRBJ2-6, with D tentatively TRBD1 (6 bases). The CDR3 consists of 14 residues. Germline CDR1 reads MRHNA; CDR2 reads SNTAGT. V shed 4 bases and J shed 3 bases, with 7 bases lying between them. CDR3 coding DNA: TGTGCCAGCAGTGCAGGGGTTGGGGCCAACGTCCTGACTTTC. It is translated as CASSAGVGANVLTF.

This clone appeared a few times. V usage is TRBV27 and J usage is TRBJ1-4, with D perhaps TRBD1 (6 bases). Per germline, CDR1 MNHEY and CDR2 SMNVEV (reference sequence). Trimming left V 2 bases short and J 5 bases short, with 9 bases between. The CDR3 totals 14 residues. The CDR3 region is CASSLARGNEKLFF. The CDR3 nucleotides read TGTGCCAGCAGTTTAGCTAGGGGGAATGAAAAACTGTTTTTT. The whole variable domain, filled in from reference TRBV27 and TRBJ1-4, reads EAQVTQNPRYLITVTGKKLTVTCSQNMNHEYMSWYRQDPGLGLRQIYYSMNVEVTDKGDVPEGYKVSRKEKRNFPLILESPSPNQTSLYFCASSLARGNEKLFFGSGTQLSVL.

V gene TRBV19 combines with J gene TRBJ2-7; 12 bases are shared with TRBD2. Germline V gene sequence: CDR1 LNHDA, CDR2 SQIVND (reference sequence). The CDR3 totals 17 residues. V trimming: 3 bases; J trimming: 2 bases; junction bases outside the gene matches: 8. The CDR3: CASSIIDASGRAYEQYF. For the CDR3, the DNA is TGTGCCAGTAGTATTATCGACGCTAGCGGGAGGGCCTACGAGCAGTACTTC.

The genes are TRBV21-1 and TRBJ1-3; the table names TRBD1, a call not compared with the DNA. TRBV21-1 is given as a pseudogene. CDR3 size: 14 residues. CDR3 residues: CASSTQDSGNTIYF. As DNA, the CDR3 is TGTGCCAGCAGCACACAAGACTCTGGAAACACCATATATTTT.

This clone has just a few counts. The V gene is TRBV6-4, the J gene TRBJ2-1; TRBD1 agrees at 7 bases. The CDR3 has 15 amino acids. CDR1 MRHNA and CDR2 SNTAGT come from the germline V gene. V dropped 0 bases and J dropped 6; count of bases not matched to a gene: 5. CDR3 DNA sequence: TGTGCCAGCAGTGACTCCGAGGGGGCCGGCAATGAGCAGTTCTTC. It specifies CASSDSEGAGNEQFF.

The gene calls are TRBV5-1 and TRBJ2-3; TRBD2 might be the D (5 bases). The CDR3 covers 16 residues. Trimming shortened V by 4 bases and J by 1 base, and 16 bases separated the two germline ends. From germline, CDR1 is SGHRS and CDR2 YFSETQ. The CDR3 loop reads CASSKQGRFGTDTQYF. DNA of the CDR3: TGCGCCAGCAGCAAACAAGGGAGATTTGGCACAGATACGCAGTATTTT. Combining the CDR3 with reference TRBV5-1 and TRBJ2-3 gives the whole variable domain KAGVTQTPRYLIKTRGQQVTLSCSPISGHRSVSWYQQTPGQGLQFLFEYFSETQRNKGNFPGRFSGRQFSNSRSEMNVSTLELGDSALYLCASSKQGRFGTDTQYFGPGTRLTVL.

The rearrangement joins TRBV7-8 to TRBJ2-5; weak D call: TRBD1 (5 bases). The CDR3 sequence is 14 residues long. Germline-derived CDR1 and CDR2 are SGHVS and FQNEAQ. The V end lost 2 bases, the J end lost 4 bases, and 11 bases lay between the germline ends. CDR3 coding DNA: TGTGCCAGCAGCTTATCGTTAAGGGGAGAGACCCAGTACTTC. The encoded protein is CASSLSLRGETQYF. The variable domain in full, completed from reference TRBV7-8 and TRBJ2-5, reads GAGVSQSPRYKVAKRGQDVALRCDPISGHVSLFWYQQALGQGPEFLTYFQNEAQLDKSGLPSDRFFAERPEGSVSTLKIQRTQQEDSAVYLCASSLSLRGETQYFGPGTRLLVL.

This clone was seen more than once but under ten times. This rearrangement joins TRBV4-3 to TRBJ1-1; TRBD1 agrees at 9 bases. CDR1 is LGHNA and CDR2 is YSLEER in the germline V gene. The CDR3 loop spans 14 amino acids. J gave up 9 bases and V 2 bases, and 7 bases lay outside the gene matches. The CDR3 is CASSQKGQGSKAFF. CDR3 bases: TGCGCCAGCAGCCAAAAGGGACAGGGTAGTAAAGCTTTCTTT.

The V and J genes are TRBV7-9 and TRBJ2-7, with TRBD1 matching 9 bases. The CDR3 totals 13 residues. J was trimmed by 3 bases and V by 6 bases; bases with no gene match: 3. The germline V gene encodes CDR1 SEHNR and CDR2 FQNEAQ (reference sequence). CDR3 loop: CASSRGQGYEQYF. The CDR3 coding sequence is TGTGCCAGCAGTCGGGGACAGGGCTACGAGCAGTACTTC.

CDR3 sequence: CASKDTPGGVNYGYTF. CDR3 nucleotide sequence: TGTGCCAGCAAGGATACACCTGGGGGGGTAAACTATGGCTACACCTTC. The chain combines TRBV6-6 with TRBJ1-2; perhaps TRBD1 as D (5 bases). The CDR3 has 16 amino acids. Deletions cut 7 bases from V and 2 bases from J, with 20 bases between. Germline V gene sequence: CDR1 MNHNY, CDR2 SVGAGI (reference sequence).

The chain links TRBV25-1 to TRBJ2-1; 10 bases map to TRBD1. This CDR3 comprises 15 residues. V trimming: 4 bases; J trimming: 2 bases; junction bases outside the gene matches: 2. Looked up from germline, CDR1 is MGHDK and CDR2 is SYGVNS. CDR3 sequence reads: CASSGTGGAYNEQFF. The CDR3 DNA follows: TGTGCCAGCAGTGGGACAGGGGGAGCCTACAATGAGCAGTTCTTC.

This clone has a single count. The V and J genes are TRBV27 and TRBJ1-2; D unresolved. From germline, CDR1 is MNHEY and CDR2 SMNVEV (reference sequence). V shed 3 bases and J shed 8 bases, with 10 bases lying between them. This CDR3 is built from 12 residues. The CDR3 protein is CASSFWGGGYTF. The CDR3 DNA sequence: TGTGCCAGCAGTTTCTGGGGAGGCGGCTACACCTTC.

The chain recombines TRBV9 with TRBJ2-1; maybe TRBD2 (5 bases). V lost 0 bases and J lost 5, with 12 bases in between. The CDR3 has 15 residues. Germline values: CDR1 SGDLS, CDR2 YYNGEE. The CDR3 DNA reads as TGTGCCAGCAGCGTAGGAATTGGGCGGGACAATGAGCAGTTCTTC. Translation gives CASSVGIGRDNEQFF.

CDR3 loop: CASSLGVSNSPLHF. DNA for the CDR3: TGTGCCAGCAGCTTGGGCGTAAGTAATTCACCCCTCCACTTT. This rearrangement joins TRBV21-1 to TRBJ1-6; the table names TRBD1, a call not compared with the DNA. TRBV21-1 constitutes a pseudogene. The CDR3 loop spans 14 amino acids.

The chain uses TRBV4-2 and TRBJ2-3; 8 bases fit TRBD2. Germline trimming cut 3 bases from V and 4 bases from J; bases unmatched to any gene: 12. Germline V CDR1 and CDR2: LGHNA, YNFKEQ. This CDR3 has 17 amino acids. The CDR3 loop is CASSQSAAGGQADTQYF. In DNA form, the CDR3 reads TGTGCCAGCAGCCAGTCAGCCGCGGGGGGCCAGGCAGATACGCAGTATTTT.

The rearrangement joins TRBV27 to TRBJ2-1; D is undetermined. The germline V gene has CDR1 MNHEY and CDR2 SMNVEV (reference sequence). The CDR3 covers 12 residues. V was clipped by 1 base and J by 5 bases, with 3 bases between them. CDR3 protein: CASSLLDNEQFF. In DNA, the CDR3 is TGTGCCAGCAGTTTATTAGACAATGAGCAGTTCTTC.

CDR3: CASSEAPTRGPDQPQHF. Here the CDR3 DNA reads TGTGCCAGCAGTGAAGCCCCGACCAGGGGGCCCGATCAGCCCCAGCATTTT. The chain is built from TRBV6-1 and TRBJ1-5, with TRBD1 identical over 8 bases. V lost 0 bases and J lost 5; bases outside the gene matches: 9. The CDR3 spans 17 residues. CDR1 is MNHNS and CDR2 is SASEGT in the germline V gene.

The chain employs TRBV21-1 and TRBJ1-2. TRBV21-1 is labeled a pseudogene. This CDR3 has 10 residues. The CDR3 region has the DNA TGTGCCAGCATCCCGGATGGCTACACCTTC. Translation: CASIPDGYTF.

The chain carries TRBV9 and TRBJ2-1, with TRBD2 identical over 16 bases. This CDR3 contains 16 residues. Germline values: CDR1 SGDLS, CDR2 YYNGEE. After removal of 2 bases from V and 7 bases from J, the junction contained 3 bases not matched to a gene. The CDR3 here is CASSVGTSGRGNEQFF. The CDR3, as DNA: TGTGCCAGCAGCGTGGGGACTAGCGGGAGGGGTAATGAGCAGTTCTTC. The whole variable domain, filled in from reference TRBV9 and TRBJ2-1, reads DSGVTQTPKHLITATGQRVTLRCSPRSGDLSVYWYQQSLDQGLQFLIQYYNGEERAKGNILERFSAQQFPDLHSELNLSSLELGDSALYFCASSVGTSGRGNEQFFGPGTRLTVL.